Following are 11 T cell receptor beta chains from one sample sequenced in a study of early T cells in non-severe SARS-CoV-2 infection. TCRdb itself ran the 5' RACE reads through MiXCR, one entry per CDR3 protein. The sample records 46,000 or so distinct CDR3 sequences, roughly 4% being singletons. Input material: whole blood. These receptors all stem from an adult who was a healthcare worker with PCR-confirmed SARS-CoV-2 infection or an uninfected control (not recorded which).

This clonotype was found a few times. The genes are TRBV5-5 and TRBJ2-7; D tentatively fits TRBD1 or TRBD2 (5 bases each). This CDR3 region has 14 residues. Per the germline V gene, CDR1 is SGHKS and CDR2 is YYEKEE (reference sequence). V lost 2 bases and J lost 7, with 16 bases in between. CDR3 sequence (DNA): TGTGCCAGCAGCTTACCGGGACGCATTGGGGAGCAGTACTTC. Protein sequence: CASSLPGRIGEQYF.

The table lists this clonotype with a few counts. The chain uses TRBV19 and TRBJ1-5; a possible D gene is TRBD1 (5 bases). CDR3 length: 15 residues. The germline V gene has CDR1 LNHDA and CDR2 SQIVND (reference sequence). V was pared by 5 bases and J by 0 bases, with 11 bases between. The CDR3 spells CASSRDGYSNQPQHF. As DNA, the CDR3 is TGTGCCAGTAGTCGGGACGGCTATAGCAATCAGCCCCAGCATTTT.

This clonotype occurred many times. This rearrangement joins TRBV6-6 to TRBJ2-5; D unresolved. The CDR3 covers 14 residues. Germline CDR1 reads MNHNY; CDR2 reads SVGAGI (reference sequence). Trimming took 7 bases from V and 0 from J, leaving 12 bases between them. The DNA for the CDR3 is TGTGCCAGCATTAAGGGCCGGGACCAAGAGACCCAGTACTTC. Translating it yields CASIKGRDQETQYF.

This clonotype was picked up many times. The J gene is TRBJ1-1, the V gene TRBV15, with D maybe TRBD1 (5 bases). Trimming stripped 3 bases from V and 0 bases from J, with 20 bases between. The CDR3 has 18 amino acids. Per the germline V gene, CDR1 is LNHNV and CDR2 is YYDKDF (reference sequence). The CDR3, as DNA: TGTGCCACCAGCAGCGTCCATAAAATGGGGGAACTGAACACTGAAGCTTTCTTT. Translation: CATSSVHKMGELNTEAFF.

This clonotype was observed at least ten times. J is TRBJ1-2 and V is TRBV5-4, with TRBD1 matching over 8 bases. The germline CDR1 and CDR2 sequences are SGHNT and YYREEE (reference sequence). The trim removed 4 bases at V and 7 bases at J, leaving 12 bases unmatched. The CDR3 is 15 amino acids. The CDR3 coding sequence is TGTGCCAGCAGCACACCGGACAGGGCGCTATCTGGCTACACCTTC. It codes for CASSTPDRALSGYTF.

V is TRBV9 and J is TRBJ1-2; TRBD1 aligns across 7 bases. Germline V gene sequence: CDR1 SGDLS, CDR2 YYNGEE. V shed 4 bases, J shed 5 bases, and the junction held 5 bases outside the gene matches. The CDR3 is made up of 13 amino acids. The CDR3 sequence is CASSLTGFYGYTF. The CDR3 DNA reads as TGTGCCAGCAGCTTGACAGGGTTTTATGGCTACACCTTC.

The J gene is TRBJ2-3, the V gene TRBV7-2, with 8 bases matching TRBD2. This CDR3 is 13 amino acids long. The ends lost 2 bases at V and 15 bases at J; junction bases unmatched: 10. Per the germline V gene, CDR1 is SGHTA and CDR2 is FQGNSA. CDR3 bases: TGTGCCAGCAGCTTAACTGGACGGACTAGCAGTTATTTT. Amino acids: CASSLTGRTSSYF. Filled out from reference TRBV7-2 and TRBJ2-3, the complete variable domain reads GAGVSQSPSNKVTEKGKDVELRCDPISGHTALYWYRQSLGQGLEFLIYFQGNSAPDKSGLPSDRFSAERTGGSVSTLTIQRTQQEDSAVYLCASSLTGRTSSYFGPGTRLTVL.

This clonotype was observed once. A read error may explain this, as a much larger clone is one base away. This chain links TRBV5-1 with TRBJ1-1; D unclear. Germline CDR1 is SGHRS and CDR2 is YFSETQ. The CDR3 covers 15 residues. The CDR3 DNA reads TGCGCCAGCAGCCGGTCCGAGGGAGGTCATCCTGAAGCTCTCTTT. This translates into CASSRSEGGHPEALF.

In this sample, this clonotype turned up many times. The genes are TRBV30 and TRBJ2-7; D gene ambiguous. V gave up 4 bases and J gave up 6 bases, with 13 bases separating them. Germline V gives CDR1 GTSNPN, CDR2 SVGIG (reference sequence). CDR3 length equals 12 residues. The CDR3 DNA sequence: TGTGCCTGGAAAGAGCTGGCCAGCGAGCAGTACTTC. Its translation: CAWKELASEQYF.

The table lists this clonotype with many counts. The chain couples TRBV2 to TRBJ1-4, with D unclear. Trimming stripped 4 bases from V and 9 bases from J, with 12 bases between. Germline assignment: CDR1 SNHLY and CDR2 FYNNEI. The length of the CDR3 is 13 residues. In DNA form, the CDR3 reads TGTGCCAGCAGTGGGTCGATCGAGAAAAAACTGTTTTTT. Encoded protein: CASSGSIEKKLFF.

This clonotype was observed at least ten times. The chain carries TRBV7-8 and TRBJ2-3, with 13 nucleotides matching TRBD2. Germline V CDR1 and CDR2: SGHVS, FQNEAQ. The V and J ends lost 4 bases and 2 bases, in that order; junction bases with no gene match: 12. The CDR3 consists of 19 residues. CDR3 amino acids: CASSSRTSGGPPNTDTQYF. The CDR3 region has the DNA TGTGCCAGCAGCTCCCGGACTAGCGGGGGCCCACCCAACACAGATACGCAGTATTTT. Looking up the rest from reference TRBV7-8 and TRBJ2-3 gives the full variable domain: GAGVSQSPRYKVAKRGQDVALRCDPISGHVSLFWYQQALGQGPEFLTYFQNEAQLDKSGLPSDRFFAERPEGSVSTLKIQRTQQEDSAVYLCASSSRTSGGPPNTDTQYFGPGTRLTVL.